The 25 T cell receptor beta chains below all came from one sample that was sequenced in a study of immune heterogeneity within non-small cell lung tumors. Bulk tumor genomic DNA (about 600 ng per sample) served as template. Several biopsies were collected from each primary tumor during surgery. They were spaced as far apart as possible within the tumor mass. Curative surgery was undertaken by patients, who had untreated, newly diagnosed non-small cell lung cancer. Amplification of the TCR beta CDR3 was achieved through multiplex PCR with 32 V and 13 J primers. From the multiplex PCR reads, TCRdb called clonotypes with MiXCR, one entry per CDR3 protein. The sample lists around 3,500 distinct CDR3 sequences, 25% to 30% seen once, with roughly 12% in the top ten. The sequenced sample consisted of lung tumor tissue. These receptors all come from a man aged 55 to 70 with non-small cell lung cancer.

In its sample, this clonotype ranks as large. V usage is TRBV3-1 and J usage is TRBJ1-1; no clear D gene. This CDR3 contains 11 residues. CDR1 LGHDT and CDR2 YNNKEL come from the germline V gene (reference sequence). Deletions cut 3 bases from V and 4 bases from J, with 3 bases between. Written as DNA, the CDR3 is TGTGCCAGCAGCCATGGCACTGAAGCTTTCTTT. It codes for CASSHGTEAFF.

A note on this clonotype: This clone may be a read error of a much larger clone one base away. V usage is TRBV12-3 or TRBV12-4 and J usage is TRBJ1-3, with D tentatively TRBD1 (6 bases). The germline V and J ends were trimmed by 1 base and 9 bases, with 19 bases remaining between them. The CDR3 length is 16 residues. This CDR3 reads CASSLERGNVMSTIYF. DNA for the CDR3: TGTGCCAGCAGTTTAGAAAGGGGGAATGTGATGAGCACCATATATTTT.

This clonotype was counted a few times. The V call is TRBV2, the J call TRBJ2-3; the D is unclear. The CDR3 is made up of 13 amino acids. Germline V gene sequence: CDR1 SNHLY, CDR2 FYNNEI. Trimming cost V 4 bases and J 3 bases, with 8 bases left between them. The CDR3 sequence is CASSGFLTDTQYF. CDR3 sequence (DNA): TGTGCCAGCAGTGGTTTCCTTACAGATACGCAGTATTTT. The whole variable domain, remainder taken from reference TRBV2 and TRBJ2-3, is EPEVTQTPSHQVTQMGQEVILRCVPISNHLYFYWYRQILGQKVEFLVSFYNNEISEKSEIFDDQFSVERPDGSNFTLKIRSTKLEDSAMYFCASSGFLTDTQYFGPGTRLTVL.

This clonotype is medium-sized by share. V is TRBV20-1 and J is TRBJ2-5; 7 positions agree with TRBD2. The germline V gene has CDR1 DFQATT and CDR2 SNEGSKA (reference sequence). Germline trimming cut 0 bases from V and 5 bases from J; bases unmatched to any gene: 9. This CDR3 region has 15 residues. The CDR3 here is CSARDLAEGWETQYF. CDR3 bases: TGCAGTGCTAGAGATCTAGCGGAGGGCTGGGAGACCCAGTACTTC.

The CDR3 loop reads CSARGFRWSRETQYF. Written as DNA, the CDR3 is TGCAGTGCTAGAGGGTTCAGGTGGAGTAGAGAGACCCAGTACTTC. The chain employs TRBV20-1 and TRBJ2-5; D remains ambiguous. V was clipped by 1 base and J by 4 bases, with 16 bases between them. The CDR3 has 15 amino acids. Germline V gene data show CDR1 as DFQATT and CDR2 as SNEGSKA (reference sequence).

V is TRBV19 and J is TRBJ2-1; TRBD2 matches at 11 bases. This CDR3 contains 18 residues. The V gene's germline CDR1 is LNHDA and CDR2 SQIVND (reference sequence). J lost 0 bases, V lost 0 bases, and 4 bases had no gene match. The CDR3 here is CASSIDRTSGLSYNEQFF. Written as DNA, the CDR3 is TGTGCCAGTAGTATAGACCGGACTAGCGGGCTCTCCTACAATGAGCAGTTCTTC. Variable domain in full (rest from reference TRBV19 and TRBJ2-1): DGGITQSPKYLFRKEGQNVTLSCEQNLNHDAMYWYRQDPGQGLRLIYYSQIVNDFQKGDIAEGYSVSREKKESFPLTVTSAQKNPTAFYLCASSIDRTSGLSYNEQFFGPGTRLTVL.

For this clonotype: It may be a read error: a sequence one base away is much more abundant. This sequence joins TRBV28 and TRBJ2-7, with 7 nucleotides matching TRBD1. The germline CDR1 and CDR2 sequences are MDHEN and SYDVKM. V was clipped by 6 bases and J by 3 bases; unmatched bases: 5. The CDR3 has 13 residues. CDR3 protein: CASRTGSNYEQYF. The CDR3 bases are TGTGCCAGCAGGACAGGGTCGAACTACGAGCAGTACTTC.

Regarding this clonotype: This likely comes from a read error, as the CDR3 has no conserved phenylalanine or tryptophan at its end. The chain recombines TRBV6-1 with TRBJ1-2; D is undetermined. CDR1 and CDR2 (germline): MNHNS, SASEGT. This CDR3 contains 17 residues. CDR3 DNA: TGTGCCAGCGGTGAAGGAACCATGCCAGAAAGTTGGTATGGCTACACCCTC. As protein: CASGEGTMPESWYGYTL.

This clonotype is medium-sized (0.01 to 0.1%) within its sample. The genes are TRBV7-3 and TRBJ2-7; D call uncertain. The CDR3 spans 13 residues. Between the trimmed V and J ends, which lost 2 bases and 1 base, there was a span of 6 bases. CDR1 and CDR2 from the germline V gene are SGHTA and FQGTGA. The CDR3: CASSLDASYEQYF. The CDR3 DNA is TGTGCCAGCAGCTTAGATGCATCCTACGAGCAGTACTTC.

The table lists this clonotype with a few counts. V is TRBV4-2 and J is TRBJ1-1, with no clear D. This CDR3 is 14 amino acids long. With 3 bases removed from V and 4 bases from J, the gap between germline ends came to 12 bases. Per germline, CDR1 LGHNA and CDR2 YNFKEQ. The DNA of the CDR3 is TGTGCCAGCAGCCAGGGCTCGTGGGGCACTGAAGCTTTCTTT. Protein product: CASSQGSWGTEAFF.

As concerns this clonotype: This may be a read error: a much more frequent sequence differs by one nucleotide. V usage is TRBV5-1 and J usage is TRBJ2-2; D perhaps matches TRBD2 (6 bases). The CDR3 loop spans 15 amino acids. Germline V CDR1 and CDR2: SGHRS, YFSETQ. Trimming removed 0 bases at V and 7 bases at J, with 13 bases between. This CDR3 reads CASSLEGLSVGELFF. The CDR3 region has the DNA TGCGCCAGCAGCTTGGAAGGACTATCAGTCGGGGAGCTGTTTTTT.

This clonotype was detected a few times. The chain joins TRBV6-5 to TRBJ2-3; D possibly matches TRBD1 or TRBD2 (6 bases each). CDR3 length: 18 amino acids. Germline CDR1 and CDR2: MNHEY and SVGAGI. The V and J ends lost 2 bases and 3 bases respectively, with 21 bases between them. DNA of the CDR3: TGTGCCAGCAGTTACGGGGGGCCGTGGACCGGAGGGACAGATACGCAGTATTTT. Amino acid sequence: CASSYGGPWTGGTDTQYF.

The rearrangement joins TRBV6-5 to TRBJ2-1; 8 nucleotides match TRBD2. The ends lost 0 bases at V and 6 bases at J; junction bases unmatched: 4. This CDR3 has 15 amino acids. Germline V CDR1 and CDR2: MNHEY, SVGAGI. CDR3 in amino acids: CASSYSGTRVNEQFF. As DNA, the CDR3 is TGTGCCAGCAGTTACTCGGGGACTAGGGTCAATGAGCAGTTCTTC.

The gene calls are TRBV11-2 and TRBJ2-2; TRBD2 matches 8 bases. The CDR3 has 15 residues. The V segment lost 1 base and the J segment 4 bases; nucleotides outside the gene matches: 2. Germline V lookup: CDR1 SGHAT, CDR2 FQNNGV. In DNA form, the CDR3 reads TGTGCCAGCAGCTTAGCAAGCGGGGGCACCGGGGAGCTGTTTTTT. Its translation is CASSLASGGTGELFF.

The table lists this clonotype with a few counts. This rearrangement joins TRBV19 to TRBJ2-3; D not resolved. The V and J ends lost 4 bases and 6 bases respectively, with 14 bases between them. Germline V CDR1 and CDR2: LNHDA, SQIVND (reference sequence). The CDR3 contains 14 residues. The CDR3 sequence is CASSKGSDWDTQYF. Written as DNA, the CDR3 is TGTGCCAGTAGTAAAGGGTCAGACTGGGATACGCAGTATTTT.

On this clonotype itself: A read error may be the cause here, since a much bigger clone is one base away. V gene TRBV5-1 combines with J gene TRBJ2-7; the match to TRBD2 covers 10 bases. This CDR3 is built from 15 residues. Looked up from germline, CDR1 is SGHRS and CDR2 is YFSETQ. Unmatched junction bases numbered 7, after V lost 4 bases and J lost 3 bases. The CDR3 sequence: CASSVTSGIYYEQYF. The CDR3 bases are TGCGCCAGCAGCGTTACTAGCGGGATTTACTACGAGCAGTACTTC.

Comment on this clonotype: A read error may explain this, as a much larger clone is one base away. Lacking the conserved final phenylalanine or tryptophan, this CDR3 likely reflects a read error. V usage is TRBV27 and J usage is TRBJ2-7, with a possible D match to TRBD1 (5 bases). The CDR3 spans 14 residues. CDR1 is MNHEY, CDR2 SMNVEV, per germline (reference sequence). Trimming pared 9 bases from V and 0 bases from J, leaving 15 bases between. DNA for the CDR3: TGTGCCAGAATAAAGGCGGACAACTCCTACGAGCAGTACCTC. Protein sequence: CARIKADNSYEQYL.

This clonotype was picked up a small number of times. The chain recombines TRBV5-1 with TRBJ2-7; 8 nucleotides align to TRBD1. The CDR3 length is 14 residues. Germline CDR1 and CDR2: SGHRS and YFSETQ. Trimming at V came to 1 base and at J to 4 bases, leaving 4 bases not matched to a gene. The CDR3 spells CASSLSTGGYEQYF. The CDR3 DNA follows: TGCGCCAGCAGCTTGTCTACAGGGGGTTACGAGCAGTACTTC.

To note about this clonotype: This may stem from a read error, because a much larger clone lies one nucleotide away. This chain uses TRBV29-1 with TRBJ1-3; tentative D call: TRBD1 (5 bases). Germline V gene data show CDR1 as SQVTM and CDR2 as ANQGSEA. Trimming took off 4 bases at V and 4 bases at J, with 14 bases between the two ends. The CDR3 runs 14 residues. The CDR3 spells CSVVSGAGGNTIYF. The CDR3 DNA reads TGCAGCGTTGTCTCCGGGGCAGGGGGAAACACCATATATTTT.

This clonotype was seen once. The chain is built from TRBV5-4 and TRBJ2-7, with 10 bases fitting TRBD1. The CDR3 totals 15 residues. V dropped 4 bases and J dropped 4; count of bases not matched to a gene: 8. The germline V gene has CDR1 SGHNT and CDR2 YYREEE (reference sequence). In nucleotides, the CDR3 is TGTGCCAGCAGCACCTCTCCGGGACAGGGGTACGAGCAGTACTTC. Its protein is CASSTSPGQGYEQYF.

By sample share, this clonotype is medium-sized. The V call is TRBV20-1, the J call TRBJ2-1; TRBD2 matches 8 bases. Trimming removed 2 bases from V and 3 bases from J; junction bases left unmatched: 6. Germline V gene sequence: CDR1 DFQATT, CDR2 SNEGSKA (reference sequence). The CDR3 consists of 15 residues. CDR3 nucleotides: TGCAGTGCTAGACAATGGGGACTAGTCTACAATGAGCAGTTCTTC. Protein: CSARQWGLVYNEQFF.

The chain couples TRBV4-2 to TRBJ2-7; D may match TRBD1 or TRBD2 (5 bases each). Trimming took 0 bases from V and 2 from J, leaving 20 bases between them. CDR1 is LGHNA and CDR2 is YNFKEQ in the germline V gene. The CDR3 totals 18 residues. The CDR3 region has the DNA TGTGCCAGCAGCCAAGAGTCCGCATCGACAGTCGGGGCCTACGAGCAGTACTTC. It translates to CASSQESASTVGAYEQYF.

This clonotype was seen only a few times. The J gene is TRBJ2-2, the V gene TRBV19; TRBD1 is a possible D gene (6 bases). CDR3 length: 15 residues. Trimming pared 3 bases from V and 7 bases from J, leaving 15 bases between. Germline V gene sequence: CDR1 LNHDA, CDR2 SQIVND (reference sequence). The CDR3 DNA sequence: TGTGCCAGTAGTATTCTCCAGGGGACGGTCGGGGAGCTGTTTTTT. It translates to CASSILQGTVGELFF.

This chain connects TRBV5-4 to TRBJ1-1; 7 nucleotides align to TRBD1. The CDR3 has 14 amino acids. Germline assignment: CDR1 SGHNT and CDR2 YYREEE (reference sequence). V was pared by 1 base and J by 5 bases, with 5 bases of the junction left unmatched. The chain's CDR3 is CASSLTGVRTEAFF. CDR3 DNA sequence: TGTGCCAGCAGCTTGACAGGGGTTCGAACTGAAGCTTTCTTT. Filled out from reference TRBV5-4 and TRBJ1-1, the complete variable domain reads ETGVTQSPTHLIKTRGQQVTLRCSSQSGHNTVSWYQQALGQGPQFIFQYYREEENGRGNFPPRFSGLQFPNYSSELNVNALELDDSALYLCASSLTGVRTEAFFGQGTRLTVV.

This clonotype is classed as medium-sized. The chain is built from TRBV6-1 and TRBJ1-6, with TRBD1 as a possible D gene (5 bases). Germline lookup yields CDR1 MNHNS and CDR2 SASEGT. The CDR3 loop spans 13 amino acids. Trimming stripped 5 bases from V and 8 bases from J, with 10 bases between. CDR3 sequence: CASSISRDSPLHF. The CDR3 coding sequence is TGTGCCAGCAGTATTTCCAGGGATTCACCCCTCCACTTT.